A selection of T cell receptor beta chains follows, all from one sample in a study of shared clonotypes between healthy human individuals. Repertoires were generated with immunoSEQ multiplex PCR, while TCRdb's copy carries only in-frame clones and drops some. This sample has about 1.5 million clones; approximately 98% occur once, and the top ten carry approximately 0.45%. Sequenced material: naive CD4+ T cells sorted from blood. These receptors originate from a man aged 25 to 40 in good health. The CDR3 runs from the conserved cysteine through the conserved F or W. The D gene is left open where the match is weak. Clone size is given for some rows only: seen once, a few or many times, or a class if the clone is expanded.

TRBV11-3	TRBJ2-2	NA	NA	CASSFRVGELFF	TGTGCCAGCAGCTTTCGGGTCGGGGAGCTGTTTTTT
TRBV2	TRBJ2-1	NA	NA	CASSRTTYNEQFF	TGTGCCAGCAGTCGTACCACATACAATGAGCAGTTCTTC
TRBV9	TRBJ1-1	NA	NA	CASSVANHFRGPGAFF	TGTGCCAGCAGCGTAGCAAACCACTTCCGGGGCCCGGGGGCTTTCTTT
TRBV7-2	TRBJ2-3	NA	NA	CASSLNGQTQYF	TGTGCCAGCAGCTTAAATGGGCAGACGCAGTATTTT
TRBV5-1	TRBJ2-3	TRBD2	once	CASSLSGRTDTQYF	TGCGCCAGCAGCCTGAGCGGGAGAACAGATACGCAGTATTTT
TRBV6-5	TRBJ2-7	NA	once	CASSYSGQVEYF	TGTGCCAGCAGTTACTCAGGCCAAGTGGAGTACTTC
TRBV5-1	TRBJ2-1	TRBD2	NA	CASTAGGPVNEQFF	TGCGCCAGCACCGCGGGAGGGCCGGTCAATGAGCAGTTCTTC
TRBV11-2	TRBJ2-5	TRBD2	NA	CASSPRGLAGWSAKETQYF	TGTGCCAGCAGTCCAAGAGGACTAGCGGGATGGAGCGCCAAAGAGACCCAGTACTTC
TRBV25-1	TRBJ1-1	NA	NA	CASSEETSPGRAFF	TGTGCCAGCAGTGAAGAGACCTCACCAGGGAGGGCTTTCTTT
TRBV7-6	TRBJ2-1	TRBD2	NA	CASSLLGTSGSYNEQFF	TGTGCCAGCAGCCTATTGGGGACTAGCGGGAGCTACAATGAGCAGTTCTTC
TRBV19	TRBJ2-2	TRBD2	NA	CASSTDPAGAGELFF	TGTGCCAGTAGTACTGACCCAGCGGGAGCCGGGGAGCTGTTTTTT
TRBV28	TRBJ2-7	TRBD2	NA	CASSLLAGVGEQYF	TGTGCCAGCAGTTTACTAGCGGGAGTGGGAGAGCAGTACTTC
TRBV10-3	TRBJ1-3	NA	NA	CAISDLSSGNTIYF	TGTGCCATCAGTGATTTGAGCTCTGGAAACACCATATATTTT
TRBV11-2	TRBJ2-5	NA	NA	CASSSRRQDQETQYF	TGTGCCAGCAGCTCTCGAAGACAGGACCAAGAGACCCAGTACTTC
TRBV4-3	TRBJ2-1	TRBD2	NA	CASSQDRLAGVSNEQFF	TGCGCCAGCAGCCAAGACCGTCTGGCGGGAGTCTCCAATGAGCAGTTCTTC
TRBV5-4	TRBJ2-3	NA	NA	CASSLPGRLEDTQYF	TGTGCCAGCAGCTTGCCTGGAAGATTGGAAGATACGCAGTATTTT
TRBV28	TRBJ1-2	NA	NA	CASNGLRTLVGRYTF	TGTGCCAGCAATGGGTTGCGAACCCTGGTTGGGCGCTACACCTTC
TRBV25-1	TRBJ1-1	NA	NA	CASSESRGRGTEAFF	TGTGCCAGCAGTGAATCTCGGGGTCGCGGCACTGAAGCTTTCTTT
TRBV5-7	TRBJ1-2	TRBD1	NA	CASSFDGQGGCDYGYTF	TGTGCCAGCAGCTTTGATGGGCAGGGGGGTTGTGACTATGGCTACACCTTC
TRBV6-6	TRBJ1-1	NA	NA	CASSYEGLNTEAFF	TGTGCCAGCAGTTACGAGGGATTGAACACTGAAGCTTTCTTT
TRBV28	TRBJ2-7	NA	once	CASSFIHYEQYF	TGTGCCAGCAGTTTTATCCACTACGAGCAGTACTTC
TRBV19	TRBJ2-1	NA	NA	CASSIGGRPSGYNEQFF	TGTGCCAGTAGTATCGGTGGGAGGCCCTCCGGATACAATGAGCAGTTCTTC
TRBV2	TRBJ2-3	NA	once	CASSETDTSTDTQYF	TGTGCCAGCAGTGAGACGGACACTAGCACAGATACGCAGTATTTT
TRBV19	TRBJ2-2	NA	once	CASSWGTGELFF	TGTGCCAGTAGTTGGGGCACCGGGGAGCTGTTTTTT
TRBV9	TRBJ2-1	TRBD2	NA	CASSVDPVAGALDEQFF	TGTGCCAGCAGCGTAGACCCCGTCGCGGGAGCTCTGGATGAGCAGTTCTTC
TRBV6-6	TRBJ2-1	NA	NA	CASSYHPNEQFF	TGTGCCAGCAGTTACCACCCTAATGAGCAGTTCTTC
TRBV4-2	TRBJ2-3	NA	NA	CASTLLSGDTQYF	TGTGCCAGCACCCTCTTGTCTGGAGATACGCAGTATTTT
TRBV2	TRBJ2-5	NA	NA	CAAKAEETQYF	TGTGCCGCAAAAGCGGAAGAGACCCAGTACTTC
TRBV18	TRBJ1-5	NA	NA	CASSLSPSNQPQHF	TGTGCCAGCTCACTATCCCCAAGCAATCAGCCCCAGCATTTT
TRBV4-3	TRBJ2-5	TRBD1	NA	CASSQEGTGEETQYF	TGCGCCAGCAGCCAAGAAGGGACAGGGGAAGAGACCCAGTACTTC
TRBV7-9	TRBJ2-1	NA	NA	CASSLGGPHNEQFF	TGTGCCAGCAGCTTAGGGGGGCCCCACAATGAGCAGTTCTTC
TRBV7-2	TRBJ2-3	NA	NA	CASSREVEASTDTQYF	TGTGCCAGCTCGAGGGAAGTTGAAGCTAGCACAGATACGCAGTATTTT
TRBV21-1	TRBJ2-7	NA	NA	CASSNIHYEQYF	TGTGCCAGCAGCAACATCCACTACGAGCAGTACTTC
TRBV6-5	TRBJ1-2	TRBD1	NA	CATGGHTGYTF	TGTGCCACAGGGGGGCATACCGGCTACACCTTC
TRBV19	TRBJ2-3	TRBD2	NA	CASSVTSGSTDTQYF	TGTGCCAGTAGTGTGACTAGCGGGAGCACAGATACGCAGTATTTT
TRBV9	TRBJ2-3	TRBD2	NA	CASSVVEREATDTQYF	TGTGCCAGCAGCGTAGTGGAGCGGGAGGCCACAGATACGCAGTATTTT
TRBV11-1	TRBJ2-2	NA	NA	CASSPTGLNTGELFF	TGTGCCAGCAGCCCGACAGGTTTGAACACCGGGGAGCTGTTTTTT
TRBV9	TRBJ2-1	NA	NA	CASSVVGGTDYNEQFF	TGTGCCAGCAGCGTAGTAGGGGGGACCGACTACAATGAGCAGTTCTTC
TRBV2	TRBJ2-1	NA	NA	CASSDRREQFF	TGTGCCAGCAGTGACCGACGTGAGCAGTTCTTC
TRBV2	TRBJ1-5	NA	NA	CASSSDGTNQPQHF	TGTGCCAGCAGCTCCGACGGAACCAATCAGCCCCAGCATTTT
TRBV5-4	TRBJ2-7	NA	NA	CASTMGGGRSYEQYF	TGTGCCAGCACCATGGGGGGCGGGAGATCTTACGAGCAGTACTTC
TRBV29-1	TRBJ1-1	NA	NA	CSVGIDTEAFF	TGCAGCGTTGGGATCGACACTGAAGCTTTCTTT
TRBV11-2	TRBJ2-1	NA	NA	CASSLVLAANEQFF	TGTGCCAGCAGCTTAGTGTTAGCAGCCAATGAGCAGTTCTTC
TRBV27	TRBJ2-3	TRBD2	NA	CASSIAGAWGTDTQYF	TGTGCCAGCAGCATAGCGGGAGCGTGGGGCACAGATACGCAGTATTTT
TRBV2	TRBJ2-7	TRBD1	NA	CAHSQGEYEQYF	TGTGCACACAGTCAGGGGGAATACGAGCAGTACTTC
TRBV2	TRBJ1-5	NA	once	CASSEDEVGGQPQHF	TGTGCCAGCAGTGAGGATGAGGTCGGGGGTCAGCCCCAGCATTTT